The 10 T cell receptor beta chains presented below share a single source sample, sequenced in a study of human CD8 memory T cell subsets. Sequencing libraries of TCR beta were made by UMI-labeled 5' RACE. From its re-call of the 5' RACE reads, TCRdb lists each CDR3 protein once, without DNA. The sample table sets out around 10,000 distinct CDR3 sequences. The sample comprised CD8+ stem-like memory T cells (TSCM and TCM) sorted from PBMCs. Subset defined: stem-like memory CD8 T cells (TSTEM), CCR7+ PD-1- TIGIT-. These receptors all come from a human donor in good health.

The chain employs TRBV20-1 and TRBJ2-4; the TRBD1 assignment by TCRdb is unverifiable without DNA. Germline CDR1 and CDR2: DFQATT and SNEGSKA (reference sequence). This CDR3 comprises 13 residues. The CDR3 here is CSARGAKKNIQYF.

The J gene is TRBJ2-3, the V gene TRBV10-3; absent DNA, TCRdb's TRBD2 call cannot be checked. In germline, CDR1 is ENHRY, CDR2 SYGVKD. This CDR3 is 15 amino acids long. The chain's CDR3 is CAISLIAGGPDTQYF.

This chain links TRBV16 with TRBJ1-5; the D call of TRBD1 rests on TCRdb alone, since no DNA is present to check it. This CDR3 region has 15 residues. Germline V gives CDR1 KGHSY, CDR2 FQNENV. The CDR3 is CASSQGQGSNQPQHF.

This clonotype ranks as medium-sized in terms of frequency. The chain links TRBV10-1 to TRBJ1-1. Germline assignment: CDR1 WNHNN and CDR2 SYGVQD (reference sequence). This CDR3 is 13 amino acids long. The CDR3 here is CASRGLGNTEAFF.

The chain combines TRBV7-9 with TRBJ2-7; the D gene TCRdb calls, TRBD2, cannot be checked with no DNA. The CDR3 has 15 residues. Looked up from germline, CDR1 is SEHNR and CDR2 is FQNEAQ (reference sequence). CDR3 sequence: CASSLSSGVPLEQYF.

The V call is TRBV29-1, the J call TRBJ2-7; there is no DNA to check the TCRdb D call of TRBD1. Looked up from germline, CDR1 is SQVTM and CDR2 is ANQGSEA. The CDR3 has 12 amino acids. The CDR3 spells CSARDTHYEQYF.

The rearrangement uses TRBV6-2 or TRBV6-3 and TRBJ2-1; without DNA, the TCRdb call of TRBD2 cannot be checked. The CDR3 loop spans 16 amino acids. Germline V gene data show CDR1 as MNHEY and CDR2 as SVGEGT. The CDR3: CASSYSPSGGAYEQFF.

V and J are TRBV9 and TRBJ2-7; the D call from TCRdb, TRBD1, cannot be confirmed without DNA. CDR3 size: 15 residues. Germline-derived CDR1 and CDR2 are SGDLS and YYNGEE. This chain's CDR3 is CASSVGGQGAYEQYF.

The genes are TRBV28 and TRBJ2-2; TCRdb's D call, TRBD2, is unchecked because there is no DNA. The CDR3 extends over 13 amino acids. Germline loops: CDR1 MDHEN, CDR2 SYDVKM. CDR3 sequence: CASSKLATGELFF.

The rearrangement joins TRBV3-1 to TRBJ2-5; the D call of TRBD2 rests on TCRdb alone, since no DNA is present to check it. CDR1 and CDR2 from the germline V gene are LGHDT and YNNKEL (reference sequence). This CDR3 is 18 amino acids long. The CDR3 loop is CASSQPVGSGGLQETQYF.